Presented here are 11 T cell receptor beta chains from one specimen sequenced in a study of cytomegalovirus exposure and HLA in healthy donors. Amplification used 60 Vbeta primers and 13 Jbeta primers. Here immunoSEQ multiplex PCR was the method, and the copy in TCRdb shows in-frame clones only, minus some. The data show 110,000 to 150,000 clones, about four fifths seen once. Material for sequencing was PBMCs. The receptors stem from a man younger than 35 in good health and CMV-seropositive.

V gene TRBV28 combines with J gene TRBJ1-4, with D hard to call. The germline V gene encodes CDR1 MDHEN and CDR2 SYDVKM. Deletions cut 5 bases from V and 8 bases from J, with 18 bases between. This CDR3 has 15 amino acids. This CDR3 is CASSPALKWSEKLFF. CDR3 DNA sequence: TGTGCCAGCAGTCCCGCCCTAAAGTGGTCCGAAAAACTGTTTTTT.

The rearrangement joins TRBV7-9 to TRBJ1-4; D call uncertain. The germline V gene has CDR1 SEHNR and CDR2 FQNEAQ (reference sequence). There are 12 residues in the CDR3. V gave up 2 bases and J gave up 5 bases, with 3 bases separating them. The CDR3 protein is CASSLQNEKLFF. The CDR3, as DNA: TGTGCCAGCAGCTTACAGAATGAAAAACTGTTTTTT.

This clone was recorded once. DNA for the CDR3: TGTGCCAGCTCAGCGGTCCAAGAGACCCAGTACTTC. Protein sequence: CASSAVQETQYF. The chain uses TRBV18 and TRBJ2-5, with unresolved D. With 5 bases removed from V and 1 base from J, the gap between germline ends came to 5 bases. Germline CDR1 is KGHSH and CDR2 is LQKENI. The CDR3 is 12 amino acids.

The V and J genes are TRBV7-9 and TRBJ1-2; no reliable D call. This CDR3 contains 15 residues. V shed 4 bases and J shed 4 bases, with 16 bases lying between them. Per germline, CDR1 SEHNR and CDR2 FQNEAQ (reference sequence). CDR3 bases: TGTGCCAGCAGCTCGGGGAGCGCCGACCTCTATGGCTACACCTTC. Its translation: CASSSGSADLYGYTF.

The chain links TRBV5-1 to TRBJ2-7, with 10 bases that match TRBD1. Germline assignment: CDR1 SGHRS and CDR2 YFSETQ. The CDR3 is 17 amino acids. Unmatched junction bases numbered 12, after V lost 3 bases and J lost 3 bases. In DNA form, the CDR3 reads TGCGCCAGCAGCTCGGAAGGGGGACAGGGGAGTTTCTACGAGCAGTACTTC. It yields the protein CASSSEGGQGSFYEQYF.

This clone was seen only once. This chain joins TRBV25-1 and TRBJ2-5; possible D gene TRBD2, 6 bases. Trimming removed 3 bases at V and 3 bases at J, with 11 bases between. There are 14 residues in the CDR3. Germline CDR1 and CDR2: MGHDK and SYGVNS. The DNA of the CDR3 is TGTGCCAGCAGTGATGGGTCGGGGGAAGAGACCCAGTACTTC. Its translation is CASSDGSGEETQYF.

The chain has TRBV10-2 and TRBJ2-7, with D possibly matching TRBD1 (6 bases). The CDR3 runs 13 residues. Germline V gene lookup returns CDR1 WSHSY and CDR2 SAAADI. V lost 6 bases and J 3 bases, leaving 12 bases between the germline ends. The CDR3 coding sequence is TGCGCCAGCAGATCCGGGACAAACTACGAGCAGTACTTC. It encodes CASRSGTNYEQYF.

This clone was observed a few times. The gene calls are TRBV5-1 and TRBJ2-3; TRBD2 aligns across 9 bases. The V gene end was trimmed by 2 bases and the J gene end by 3 bases; junction bases not matched to a gene: 10. The V gene's germline CDR1 is SGHRS and CDR2 YFSETQ. This CDR3 is built from 17 residues. The CDR3: CASSLTSGTSKTDTQYF. DNA of the CDR3: TGCGCCAGCAGCTTAACGTCCGGGACTAGCAAGACAGATACGCAGTATTTT.

The chain carries TRBV7-3 and TRBJ2-7; 8 bases agree with TRBD2. Germline V gives CDR1 SGHTA, CDR2 FQGTGA. Trimming removed 5 bases from V and 4 bases from J; junction bases left unmatched: 4. There are 13 residues in the CDR3. The CDR3 sequence: CASSPSGGYEQYF. The CDR3, as DNA: TGTGCCAGCAGCCCCTCGGGGGGGTACGAGCAGTACTTC.

The genes are TRBV5-4 and TRBJ2-7; a weak D match, TRBD2 (6 bases). This CDR3 is built from 14 residues. Germline V gives CDR1 SGHNT, CDR2 YYREEE (reference sequence). V was cut by 4 bases and J by 3 bases, with 14 bases left in between. The CDR3 DNA sequence: TGTGCCAGCAGCACGGGACCTAGCGACTACGAGCAGTACTTC. Translating gives CASSTGPSDYEQYF.

The V gene is TRBV6-5, the J gene TRBJ1-5; D not resolved. CDR3 length equals 14 residues. V dropped 6 bases and J dropped 0 bases, with 9 bases sitting between them. Germline V CDR1 and CDR2: MNHEY, SVGAGI. The CDR3 region has the DNA TGTGCCAGCAGCCCTACCCATAGCAATCAGCCCCAGCATTTT. Protein product: CASSPTHSNQPQHF.